The source of this T cell receptor (beta chain) is a study of control samples from healthy donors and cancer patients (dated by TCRdb to the early 2020s). The library was built by means of the immunoSEQ multiplex PCR assay. Sourced from immuneACCESS, this table was stored by TCRdb with only in-frame sequences that have V and J called. A share of the clones is absent; for the studies checked, an unresolved V gene accounts for under half, and the remainder has no known explanation. The sample data list 150,000 to 200,000 clones, and 85% to 90% of these were observed just once. The ten largest clones add up to over 1.1% of the sample. From the germline V gene (reference sequence), CDR1 is LNHDA and CDR2 is SQIVND. There are 14 amino acids in the CDR3, from cysteine to phenylalanine inclusive. The only DNA kept is the CDR3, 42 bases in frame from the first base. Compared with germline, V lacks 4 bases and J lacks 8 bases; bases without a gene match: 8.

As concerns this clone: The antigen it recognizes is unknown. There are no base qualities to consult, and no much larger clone falls within one base.

This clonotype originated in a woman in her forties or fifties in good health. The rearranged segments are TRBV19 and TRBJ2-1; TRBD2 agrees with 7 junctional bases. The sequenced material came from blood. The CDR3 region has the sequence CASSKTGGMHEQFF. The DNA reads as follows: TGTGCCAGTAGTAAGACGGGAGGAATGCATGAGCAGTTCTTC. Extended through the reference TRBV19 and TRBJ2-1 proteins, this CDR3 yields the full variable domain: DGGITQSPKYLFRKEGQNVTLSCEQNLNHDAMYWYRQDPGQGLRLIYYSQIVNDFQKGDIAEGYSVSREKKESFPLTVTSAQKNPTAFYLCASSKTGGMHEQFFGPGTRLTVL.